These 5 T cell receptor beta chains were all obtained from the same sample, sequenced in a study of shared clonotypes between healthy human individuals. Clones were read by immunoSEQ multiplex PCR, and TCRdb kept only the in-frame ones, dropping some. The repertoire includes roughly 550,000 clones, around 95% of them detected once, and 0.11% sits in the top ten. CD45RO-negative, CCR7-positively selected cells formed the naive CD8 fraction, excluding terminally differentiated effector memory CD45RA+ cells. Source material: naive CD8+ T cells sorted from blood. These receptors came from a woman aged 30 to 39 in good health.

This clone was detected only once. The rearrangement links TRBV5-1 to TRBJ2-1, with 7 bases fitting TRBD2. The junction had 15 bases not matched to a gene; V was cut back by 0 bases and J by 9 bases. Germline lookup yields CDR1 SGHRS and CDR2 YFSETQ. This CDR3 contains 17 residues. CDR3 coding DNA: TGCGCCAGCAGCTTGGAATCGCGGGAGTTCGTGCATGCTGAGCAGTTCTTC. This gives the protein CASSLESREFVHAEQFF. The full variable domain, with the rest looked up from reference TRBV5-1 and TRBJ2-1, is KAGVTQTPRYLIKTRGQQVTLSCSPISGHRSVSWYQQTPGQGLQFLFEYFSETQRNKGNFPGRFSGRQFSNSRSEMNVSTLELGDSALYLCASSLESREFVHAEQFFGPGTRLTVL.

V is TRBV15 and J is TRBJ2-2; D ambiguous. Per germline, CDR1 LNHNV and CDR2 YYDKDF (reference sequence). Deletions cut 0 bases from V and 3 bases from J, with 5 bases between. The CDR3 runs to 14 residues. The CDR3 protein is CATSRDFDTGELFF. CDR3 sequence (DNA): TGTGCCACCAGCAGAGATTTCGACACCGGGGAGCTGTTTTTT.

V and J are TRBV9 and TRBJ2-1; 9 bases fit TRBD2. V was pared by 0 bases and J by 2 bases, with 9 bases of the junction left unmatched. This CDR3 comprises 18 residues. CDR1 is SGDLS, CDR2 YYNGEE, per germline. The CDR3 loop is CASSVEGGREGPYNEQFF. The CDR3 bases are TGTGCCAGCAGCGTAGAAGGAGGGCGGGAGGGCCCCTACAATGAGCAGTTCTTC.

This clone was seen only once. The rearrangement links TRBV27 to TRBJ1-5; D might be TRBD1 (5 bases). Germline CDR1 MNHEY, CDR2 SMNVEV (reference sequence). The CDR3 is made up of 13 amino acids. Between the trimmed V and J ends, which lost 4 bases and 3 bases, there was a span of 7 bases. The CDR3 DNA reads TGTGCCAGCAGTTGGGGACCCAATCAGCCCCAGCATTTT. It yields the protein CASSWGPNQPQHF.

The rearrangement links TRBV28 to TRBJ1-5; D ambiguous. Looked up from germline, CDR1 is MDHEN and CDR2 is SYDVKM. The CDR3 consists of 14 residues. Trimming stripped 7 bases from V and 4 bases from J, with 14 bases between. The CDR3 region has the DNA TGTGCCAGCACAATCACCCTGGGGAATCAGCCCCAGCATTTT. It is translated as CASTITLGNQPQHF.